The 27 T cell receptor beta chains reported below all come from one sample, sequenced in a study of CD8+ T cells in alopecia areata. Treatment in this sample: oral pan-JAK inhibitor, 5-10 mg twice daily. Once RNA had been extracted, it was reverse transcribed into cDNA to act as the sequencing template. Some clones are missing from TCRdb's copy, which holds only in-frame ones; the method was immunoSEQ multiplex PCR. This table has roughly 200,000 clones, 30% to 40% appearing once. The starting material was CD4+ T cells sorted from blood, obtained at week 34, from a patient treated with tofacitinib. All receptors come from a human donor with alopecia areata.

CDR3 sequence reads: CASSFGTDYQETQYF. In nucleotides, the CDR3 is TGTGCCAGCAGCTTCGGGACAGACTATCAAGAGACCCAGTACTTC. This sequence joins TRBV7-8 and TRBJ2-5; 7 bases fit TRBD1. This CDR3 contains 15 residues. Germline loops: CDR1 SGHVS, CDR2 FQNEAQ. The V gene end was trimmed by 3 bases and the J gene end by 2 bases; junction bases not matched to a gene: 6.

A few counts support this clone. J is TRBJ2-1 and V is TRBV28; 8 nucleotides agree with TRBD2. The CDR3 runs 14 residues. The germline CDR1 and CDR2 sequences are MDHEN and SYDVKM. Unmatched junction bases numbered 5, after V lost 3 bases and J lost 7 bases. The CDR3 nucleotides read TGTGCCAGCAGTTTTTGGCTAGCGGGTAATGAGCAGTTCTTC. Protein sequence: CASSFWLAGNEQFF.

This sequence joins TRBV19 and TRBJ2-5; the D gene is possibly TRBD2 (5 bases). The CDR3 runs 14 residues. Germline CDR1 is LNHDA and CDR2 is SQIVND (reference sequence). V shed 3 bases and J shed 5 bases, with 13 bases lying between them. CDR3 DNA sequence: TGTGCCAGTAGTATGGCCCCTCGAGGGGAGACCCAGTACTTC. Protein product: CASSMAPRGETQYF.

This clone was recorded a few times. The chain uses TRBV30 and TRBJ1-5; no reliable D call. This CDR3 region has 13 residues. CDR1 GTSNPN and CDR2 SVGIG come from the germline V gene (reference sequence). V lost 0 bases to trimming and J lost 2 bases, with 5 bases between them. In DNA, the CDR3 is TGTGCCTGGAGTGTTGATCGCAATCAGCCCCAGCATTTT. It encodes CAWSVDRNQPQHF.

This clone has a handful of counts. The V gene is TRBV29-1, the J gene TRBJ1-2, with D tentatively TRBD1 (5 bases). The CDR3 is made up of 14 amino acids. The V end was cut by 7 bases, the J end by 0 bases, with 15 bases between. CDR1 and CDR2 (germline): SQVTM, ANQGSEA. CDR3 loop: CSAQRDYSNYGYTF. CDR3 coding DNA: TGCAGCGCCCAAAGGGACTATTCTAACTATGGCTACACCTTC.

V and J are TRBV19 and TRBJ1-1; no firm D call. There are 13 residues in the CDR3. The V gene lost 3 bases and the J gene lost 2 bases, with 7 bases spanning the gap. The germline CDR1 and CDR2 sequences are LNHDA and SQIVND (reference sequence). In DNA form, the CDR3 reads TGTGCCAGTAGTATCGAACCAAACACTGAAGCTTTCTTT. Translation gives CASSIEPNTEAFF.

This chain uses TRBV14 with TRBJ2-1, with D perhaps matching TRBD1 or TRBD2 (5 bases each). Germline lookup yields CDR1 SGHDN and CDR2 FVKESK. This CDR3 is 15 amino acids long. Trimming pared 3 bases from V and 4 bases from J, leaving 13 bases between. CDR3 sequence (DNA): TGTGCCAGCAGCCACATCGGGACGCCGTACAATGAGCAGTTCTTC. Translation gives CASSHIGTPYNEQFF.

This chain connects TRBV11-2 to TRBJ1-1; 8 nucleotides match TRBD1. This CDR3 has 15 amino acids. Germline CDR1 is SGHAT and CDR2 is FQNNGV. After removal of 0 bases from V and 8 bases from J, the junction contained 8 bases not matched to a gene. DNA for the CDR3: TGTGCCAGCAGCTTAGAGCATGGGGCAGGGGGCGAAGCTTTCTTT. Protein sequence: CASSLEHGAGGEAFF.

This clone has a single count. The genes are TRBV5-6 and TRBJ2-7; D might be TRBD2 (7 bases). Per the germline V gene, CDR1 is SGHDT and CDR2 is YYEEEE. V was cut by 1 base and J by 3 bases, with 14 bases left in between. CDR3 length: 15 residues. CDR3: CASSLPRGGGYEQYF. CDR3 nucleotide sequence: TGTGCCAGCAGCTTGCCCCGGGGAGGGGGCTACGAGCAGTACTTC.

The V gene is TRBV7-8, the J gene TRBJ1-2, with 8 bases aligning to TRBD1. The V gene's germline CDR1 is SGHVS and CDR2 FQNEAQ. The CDR3 has 14 residues. V shed 4 bases, J shed 7 bases, and the junction held 8 bases outside the gene matches. The CDR3 nucleotides are TGTGCCAGCAGCTCGCGGACAGGGTACCGTGGCTACACCTTC. As protein: CASSSRTGYRGYTF.

V is TRBV2 and J is TRBJ1-2, with 9 bases that match TRBD1. The junction had 6 bases not matched to a gene; V was cut back by 6 bases and J by 4 bases. Looked up from germline, CDR1 is SNHLY and CDR2 is FYNNEI. The length of the CDR3 is 14 residues. CDR3 sequence reads: CASRGTGTIYGYTF. The CDR3 DNA sequence: TGTGCCAGCAGGGGGACAGGGACGATCTATGGCTACACCTTC.

The rearrangement joins TRBV6-5 to TRBJ1-5, with a possible D match to TRBD1 (5 bases). Germline CDR1 MNHEY, CDR2 SVGAGI. The length of the CDR3 is 13 residues. V was cut by 6 bases and J by 3 bases, with 9 bases left in between. CDR3 bases: TGTGCCAGCAGGGGACCCCTCAATCAGCCCCAGCATTTT. It specifies CASRGPLNQPQHF.

The chain combines TRBV14 with TRBJ2-5; D gene unclear. Germline V gene lookup returns CDR1 SGHDN and CDR2 FVKESK. This CDR3 contains 13 residues. Trimming cost V 4 bases and J 2 bases, with 8 bases left between them. In nucleotides, the CDR3 is TGTGCCAGCAGCCGAGCAAGTCAAGAGACCCAGTACTTC. This gives the protein CASSRASQETQYF.

This rearrangement joins TRBV30 to TRBJ1-1; D gene uncertain. The CDR3 spans 15 residues. Between the trimmed V and J ends, which lost 2 bases and 0 bases, there was a span of 13 bases. Germline V gene sequence: CDR1 GTSNPN, CDR2 SVGIG (reference sequence). For the CDR3, the DNA is TGTGCCTGGAGTAAACGGAGAACGTTGAACACTGAAGCTTTCTTT. Its translation: CAWSKRRTLNTEAFF.

The V gene is TRBV7-2, the J gene TRBJ1-5; D ambiguous. This CDR3 has 15 amino acids. Between the trimmed V and J ends, which lost 0 bases and 7 bases, there was a span of 13 bases. Per the germline V gene, CDR1 is SGHTA and CDR2 is FQGNSA. CDR3 amino acids: CASSLAIGRPQPQHF. The CDR3 DNA follows: TGTGCCAGCAGCTTAGCGATCGGCCGGCCGCAGCCCCAGCATTTT.

This clone was counted only a few times. This CDR3 is CASSPDRGDSGELFF. The CDR3 DNA is TGTGCCAGCAGCCCGGACAGGGGGGATTCCGGGGAGCTGTTTTTT. V and J are TRBV11-1 and TRBJ2-2; 10 bases match TRBD1. The CDR3 is made up of 15 amino acids. Germline loops: CDR1 SGHAT, CDR2 FQDESV (reference sequence). Trimming at V came to 5 bases and at J to 6 bases, leaving 6 bases not matched to a gene.

The chain uses TRBV27 and TRBJ1-2, with a possible D match to TRBD1 (5 bases). Trimming pared 4 bases from V and 4 bases from J, leaving 16 bases between. The CDR3 has 15 residues. Germline CDR1 MNHEY, CDR2 SMNVEV (reference sequence). This chain's CDR3 is CASSSSKTGGYGYTF. The DNA of the CDR3 is TGTGCCAGCAGTTCCTCCAAAACGGGGGGCTATGGCTACACCTTC.

This sequence joins TRBV5-6 and TRBJ2-7; possibly TRBD1 for D (5 bases). With 2 bases removed from V and 10 bases from J, the gap between germline ends came to 10 bases. This CDR3 has 11 amino acids. Germline V gene sequence: CDR1 SGHDT, CDR2 YYEEEE. DNA of the CDR3: TGTGCCAGCAGCTTAGACAGAGAACAGTACTTC. It codes for CASSLDREQYF.

The chain links TRBV5-1 to TRBJ2-6, with no clear D. The germline gives CDR1 SGHRS, CDR2 YFSETQ. CDR3 length: 17 residues. With 4 bases removed from V and 8 bases from J, the gap between germline ends came to 22 bases. CDR3: CASSRILTDLKTNVLTF. The CDR3 DNA is TGCGCCAGCAGCCGTATTCTAACAGACCTAAAGACCAACGTCCTGACTTTC.

This clone was counted only a few times. This rearrangement joins TRBV29-1 to TRBJ2-1; D gene ambiguous. From germline, CDR1 is SQVTM and CDR2 ANQGSEA. This CDR3 has 15 residues. V shed 6 bases and J shed 4 bases, with 19 bases lying between them. The CDR3 region is CSVARLVTLYNEQFF. The DNA for the CDR3 is TGCAGCGTCGCCCGACTTGTGACACTTTACAATGAGCAGTTCTTC.

This clone has only a few counts. The DNA for the CDR3 is TGTGCCAGCAGACCCGGGACTAGCGGGAGGAATGAGCAGTTCTTC. Its protein product is CASRPGTSGRNEQFF. The chain joins TRBV6-1 to TRBJ2-1; 15 positions agree with TRBD2. Trimming took 6 bases from V and 7 from J; bases not matched to a gene: 4. The CDR3 is 15 amino acids. The V gene's germline CDR1 is MNHNS and CDR2 SASEGT.

V and J are TRBV30 and TRBJ1-1; no clear D. The CDR3 spans 16 residues. Germline loops: CDR1 GTSNPN, CDR2 SVGIG (reference sequence). Trimming took 2 bases from V and 1 from J, leaving 17 bases between them. This CDR3 is CAWSSGGFQENTEAFF. CDR3 nucleotides: TGTGCCTGGAGTTCCGGCGGTTTTCAGGAGAACACTGAAGCTTTCTTT.

The chain recombines TRBV9 with TRBJ2-1, with D perhaps assigned TRBD1 or TRBD2 (6 bases each). Germline assignment: CDR1 SGDLS and CDR2 YYNGEE. This CDR3 contains 15 residues. V was clipped by 3 bases and J by 6 bases, with 16 bases between them. The CDR3 region has the DNA TGTGCCAGCAGCGAGACTAGTGGGGACACCAATGAGCAGTTCTTC. This sequence encodes CASSETSGDTNEQFF.

The table lists this clone with a few counts. The same CDR3 can be traced to other DNA sequences in this sample. This chain links TRBV4-1 with TRBJ2-7; the D call may be TRBD1 or TRBD2 (5 bases each). The germline CDR1 and CDR2 sequences are MGHRA and YSYEKL. CDR3 length: 16 residues. Trimming pared 3 bases from V and 4 bases from J, leaving 19 bases between. The CDR3 coding sequence is TGCGCCAGCAGCCACAGCAGGGCCCCGGGGTCTTACGAGCAGTACTTC. It encodes CASSHSRAPGSYEQYF.

This chain links TRBV2 with TRBJ2-3; 7 bases agree with TRBD1. The germline gives CDR1 SNHLY, CDR2 FYNNEI. Trimming cost V 8 bases and J 4 bases; bases outside gene matches: 9. CDR3 length: 14 residues. This CDR3 reads CASRYLGGPDTQYF. CDR3 in DNA: TGTGCCAGCCGTTATTTAGGGGGCCCAGATACGCAGTATTTT.

This clone was seen only a few times. This chain uses TRBV9 with TRBJ1-3; D is ambiguous. Germline CDR1 and CDR2: SGDLS and YYNGEE. CDR3 size: 16 residues. The V and J ends lost 0 bases and 1 base respectively, with 11 bases between them. The CDR3 loop is CASSVAPKGSGNTIYF. The CDR3 DNA is TGTGCCAGCAGCGTAGCTCCTAAAGGTTCTGGAAACACCATATATTTT.

This clone was counted between two and nine times. V usage is TRBV2 and J usage is TRBJ2-7; the match to TRBD1 covers 9 bases. CDR3 length: 13 amino acids. Germline trimming cut 4 bases from V and 2 bases from J; bases unmatched to any gene: 0. CDR1 and CDR2 (germline): SNHLY, FYNNEI. This chain's CDR3 is CASSGQGAYEQYF. CDR3 sequence (DNA): TGTGCCAGCAGTGGACAGGGGGCCTACGAGCAGTACTTC.